The rows below give T cell receptor beta chains drawn from one sample of a study of OX40 agonist ivuxolimab in advanced cancers. Profiling relied on immunoSEQ multiplex PCR, and the TCRdb table lists in-frame clones only, not all of them. The profile shows over 45,000 clones, around 80% of them singletons. Sequencing used CD4+ or CD8+ T cells sorted from blood, obtained in a trial of the OX40 agonist ivuxolimab. The source of these receptors is an adult with an advanced solid tumor such as melanoma, head and neck, liver or kidney cancer. CDR3s include the opening cysteine and the closing phenylalanine or tryptophan. Each record gives: clone size, V gene, J gene, D gene, CDR3 DNA, CDR3 protein. A D gene is named only where the DNA matches it firmly. Only some rows state a clone size, as once, few, many or a class for expanded clones.

>-|TRBV18|TRBJ1-2|TRBD1
TGTGCCAGCTCACCATCGACCTCGAGACAGGGGCGGTATGGCTACACCTTC
CASSPSTSRQGRYGYTF
>-|TRBV18|TRBJ1-4|-
TGTGCCAGCTCACCGGAACAGGAGGTCGGTAATGAAAAACTGTTTTTT
CASSPEQEVGNEKLFF
>-|TRBV7-2|TRBJ1-2|TRBD1
TGTGCCAGCAGCTTCGGACAGGGGAGCGGCTACACCTTC
CASSFGQGSGYTF
>few|TRBV5-1|TRBJ1-1|-
TGCGCCAGCAGCCCGGGACGGGGGAACACTGAAGCTTTCTTT
CASSPGRGNTEAFF
>-|TRBV30|TRBJ2-5|-
TGTGCCGGGAAGGGAATTTCGGAGACCCAGTACTTC
CAGKGISETQYF
>-|TRBV11-2|TRBJ2-5|-
TGTGCCAGCAGCTTAGATGTAGGGTTCGGGGCCCAGTACTTC
CASSLDVGFGAQYF
>-|TRBV11-3|TRBJ2-3|-
TGTGCCAGCAGCCTCGGCAGGGGAAGCGATACGCAGTATTTT
CASSLGRGSDTQYF
>-|TRBV7-2|TRBJ2-3|TRBD2
TGTGCCAGCAGCCTGGCCCTCGGGGGGGCCGCAGATACGCAGTATTTT
CASSLALGGAADTQYF
>-|TRBV19|TRBJ1-5|-
TGTGCCAGTAGTGATCCGGGACGAGGGGGTCAGCCCCAGCATTTT
CASSDPGRGGQPQHF
>-|TRBV11-3|TRBJ2-5|TRBD2
TGTGCCAGCAGCTTTGGGACTAGCGGGGAAGAGACCCAGTACTTC
CASSFGTSGEETQYF
>-|TRBV5-4|TRBJ2-5|TRBD1
TGTGCCAGCAGGGGACAGGGGGCAGAGACCCAGTACTTC
CASRGQGAETQYF
>few|TRBV5-1|TRBJ1-3|TRBD1
TGCGCCAGCAGCCTGGACAGGGGTGGAAACACCATATATTTT
CASSLDRGGNTIYF
>-|TRBV6-5|TRBJ1-3|-
TGTGCCAGCCTATCCTCTGGAAACACCATATATTTT
CASLSSGNTIYF
>-|TRBV4-3|TRBJ2-7|-
TGCGCCAGCAGCCAAGCTACGGGGAGCAGCTCCTACGAGCAGTACTTC
CASSQATGSSSYEQYF
>once|TRBV7-2|TRBJ2-2|TRBD1
TGTGCCAGCAGCGACAGGGAAGCTAGGAACACCGGGGAGCTGTTTTTT
CASSDREARNTGELFF
>-|TRBV6-1|TRBJ2-3|-
TGTGCCAGCAGTGAAGGGGTCGTCCCGAGGACGCAGTATTTT
CASSEGVVPRTQYF
>-|TRBV19|TRBJ1-5|-
TGTGCCAGTACTCAGCCGGGGGGGCATCAGCCCCAGCATTTT
CASTQPGGHQPQHF
>-|TRBV5-4|TRBJ2-3|TRBD2
TGTGCCAGCAGCTTGCCGGGACTAGCAGATACGCAGTATTTT
CASSLPGLADTQYF
>-|TRBV7-6|TRBJ2-5|-
TGTGCCAGCAGCTTTCAAGAGACCCAGTACTTC
CASSFQETQYF
>-|TRBV15|TRBJ1-3|-
TGTGCCACCAGCAGAGATGTAGGGGCTGGAAACACCATATATTTT
CATSRDVGAGNTIYF
>once|TRBV27|TRBJ1-2|-
TGTGCCAGCAGTTTGAACGTCAACTATGGCTACACCTTC
CASSLNVNYGYTF
>-|TRBV27|TRBJ1-1|-
TGTGCCAGCAGTTACTACAGCAACACTGAAGCTTTCTTT
CASSYYSNTEAFF
>few|TRBV15|TRBJ1-2|-
TGTGCCACCAGCAGAGGTGATCAAGGGGACTATGGCTACACCTTC
CATSRGDQGDYGYTF